Below, 21 T cell receptor beta chains from the same sample are listed, as sequenced in a study of shared clonotypes between healthy human individuals. The naive CD8 population came from CD45RO-negative cells selected for CCR7, without terminally differentiated effector memory CD45RA+ cells. TCRdb keeps only in-frame clones here, not all; method: immunoSEQ multiplex PCR. The profile shows about 800,000 clones, 96% of them singletons. Source material: naive CD8+ T cells sorted from blood. These receptors were taken from a man younger than 45 in good health.

V gene TRBV9 combines with J gene TRBJ2-1, with D possibly being TRBD1 (6 bases). The CDR3 runs to 18 residues. The ends were cut back, 0 bases at V and 3 bases at J, with 19 bases in the middle. CDR1 is SGDLS and CDR2 is YYNGEE in the germline V gene. The CDR3 DNA reads as TGTGCCAGCAGCGTAGATTCAGTAGGGGGATCTTTCTACAATGAGCAGTTCTTC. Translating gives CASSVDSVGGSFYNEQFF.

This chain links TRBV19 with TRBJ2-7; no firm D call. This CDR3 has 13 residues. Germline values: CDR1 LNHDA, CDR2 SQIVND (reference sequence). Trimming took 6 bases from V and 2 from J, leaving 11 bases between them. In DNA, the CDR3 is TGTGCCAGTAGCCCTAAGCCCCCCTACGAGCAGTACTTC. Translated, it gives CASSPKPPYEQYF.

This clone was seen once. The chain is built from TRBV6-6 and TRBJ1-1; D remains ambiguous. The CDR3 has 14 amino acids. CDR1 and CDR2 from the germline V gene are MNHNY and SVGAGI (reference sequence). V was pared by 4 bases and J by 1 base, with 10 bases between. The CDR3 DNA reads as TGTGCCAGCAGTTTCACCCCCAAGAACACTGAAGCTTTCTTT. Encoded protein: CASSFTPKNTEAFF.

The V and J genes are TRBV13 and TRBJ2-5, with D unresolved. V shed 4 bases and J shed 5 bases, with 14 bases lying between them. Germline-derived CDR1 and CDR2 are PRHDT and FYEKMQ (reference sequence). This CDR3 comprises 14 residues. The CDR3 is CASSSVLFQETQYF. The CDR3 DNA reads as TGTGCCAGCAGCTCCGTACTATTTCAGGAGACCCAGTACTTC.

The chain recombines TRBV7-9 with TRBJ2-1, with 8 bases that match TRBD2. Germline V gives CDR1 SEHNR, CDR2 FQNEAQ (reference sequence). This CDR3 contains 14 residues. V shed 7 bases, J shed 4 bases, and the junction held 6 bases outside the gene matches. The CDR3 DNA reads as TGTGCCAGCATCAAAGCGGGAGAGTACAATGAGCAGTTCTTC. Protein sequence: CASIKAGEYNEQFF.

This chain joins TRBV6-1 and TRBJ1-1, with unresolved D. Trimming cost V 5 bases and J 4 bases, with 8 bases left between them. CDR3 size: 12 residues. Germline V gives CDR1 MNHNS, CDR2 SASEGT. The CDR3 loop reads CASSPSGTEAFF. The CDR3 nucleotides are TGTGCCAGCAGTCCGAGCGGCACTGAAGCTTTCTTT.

The CDR3: CSGETGYEQYF. The CDR3 DNA follows: TGCAGCGGAGAGACAGGCTACGAGCAGTACTTC. V and J are TRBV29-1 and TRBJ2-7; D perhaps matches TRBD1 (6 bases). This CDR3 spans 11 amino acids. Between the trimmed V and J ends, which lost 7 bases and 3 bases, there was a span of 10 bases. From germline, CDR1 is SQVTM and CDR2 ANQGSEA.

This clone was seen once. The chain links TRBV7-9 to TRBJ2-1; perhaps TRBD1 as D (5 bases). Trimming shortened V by 5 bases and J by 0 bases, and 17 bases separated the two germline ends. The CDR3 loop spans 17 amino acids. Germline V gives CDR1 SEHNR, CDR2 FQNEAQ (reference sequence). This chain's CDR3 is CASSLQTGPSSYNEQFF. CDR3 coding DNA: TGTGCCAGCAGCCTACAAACAGGTCCGAGCTCCTACAATGAGCAGTTCTTC.

The J gene is TRBJ2-7, the V gene TRBV5-6, with 8 bases aligning to TRBD1. The CDR3 is made up of 15 amino acids. The trim removed 3 bases at V and 2 bases at J, leaving 7 bases unmatched. Germline values: CDR1 SGHDT, CDR2 YYEEEE. The CDR3 DNA follows: TGTGCCAGCAGCTCGGACAGGGAAGGCACCTACGAGCAGTACTTC. The encoded protein is CASSSDREGTYEQYF.

This chain's CDR3 is CASSQGTGVHEQYF. The CDR3 DNA reads TGTGCCAGCAGCCAAGGGACAGGGGTCCACGAGCAGTACTTC. The chain uses TRBV14 and TRBJ2-5, with 9 bases fitting TRBD1. The end of the DNA fits TRBJ2-7 better, so the J call may be wrong. Germline values: CDR1 SGHDN, CDR2 FVKESK. The CDR3 is made up of 14 amino acids.

V and J are TRBV4-1 and TRBJ2-7, with 9 bases identical to TRBD2. Germline CDR1 and CDR2: MGHRA and YSYEKL. The V segment lost 4 bases and the J segment 7 bases; nucleotides outside the gene matches: 8. The CDR3 contains 14 residues. The CDR3 spells CASSPSRTSAEQYF. The CDR3 coding sequence is TGCGCCAGCAGCCCCTCCAGGACTAGCGCTGAGCAGTACTTC.

The chain carries TRBV27 and TRBJ2-1; D possibly matches TRBD1 or TRBD2 (5 bases each). Germline V gives CDR1 MNHEY, CDR2 SMNVEV (reference sequence). This CDR3 spans 16 amino acids. V lost 2 bases, J lost 8 bases, and 19 bases lay in between. CDR3 in amino acids: CASSLATSGRRDEQFF. CDR3 DNA: TGTGCCAGCAGTTTAGCGACCAGCGGACGCAGGGATGAGCAGTTCTTC.

The chain couples TRBV7-9 to TRBJ1-1, with 8 bases identical to TRBD1. This CDR3 is 13 amino acids long. Germline CDR1 SEHNR, CDR2 FQNEAQ (reference sequence). With V trimmed by 8 bases and J by 3 bases, 5 bases remained unmatched. DNA of the CDR3: TGTGCCAGCCTATTACAGGGGGACACTGAAGCTTTCTTT. Translated, it gives CASLLQGDTEAFF.

V and J are TRBV6-5 and TRBJ2-3, with a possible D match to TRBD1 (5 bases). Between the trimmed V and J ends, which lost 2 bases and 10 bases, there was a span of 13 bases. CDR3 length: 13 residues. CDR1 and CDR2 from the germline V gene are MNHEY and SVGAGI. The CDR3 is CASSYAQGGSQYF. CDR3 DNA sequence: TGTGCCAGCAGTTACGCGCAGGGTGGGTCGCAGTATTTT.

The chain employs TRBV28 and TRBJ2-3; 7 positions agree with TRBD2. CDR3 length: 14 amino acids. Germline-derived CDR1 and CDR2 are MDHEN and SYDVKM. The V segment lost 6 bases and the J segment 3 bases; nucleotides outside the gene matches: 6. CDR3 coding DNA: TGTGCCAGCAGCCAGAGACTAGCAACAGATACGCAGTATTTT. Its protein is CASSQRLATDTQYF.

This clone was found once. The J gene is TRBJ1-4, the V gene TRBV5-1, with 7 bases that match TRBD1. V shed 0 bases, J shed 6 bases, and the junction held 8 bases outside the gene matches. This CDR3 has 16 residues. Per the germline V gene, CDR1 is SGHRS and CDR2 is YFSETQ. The CDR3 sequence: CASSLARGDLYEKLFF. The CDR3 nucleotides read TGCGCCAGCAGCTTGGCCAGGGGGGATCTTTATGAAAAACTGTTTTTT.

This clone was counted a single time. V and J are TRBV2 and TRBJ2-3; 7 bases are shared with TRBD1. J was trimmed by 0 bases and V by 3 bases; bases with no gene match: 15. The CDR3 consists of 19 residues. CDR1 SNHLY and CDR2 FYNNEI come from the germline V gene. CDR3 residues: CASSDGETRQGLSTDTQYF. In nucleotides, the CDR3 is TGTGCCAGCAGTGACGGCGAAACCCGACAGGGTCTTAGCACAGATACGCAGTATTTT.

The chain recombines TRBV14 with TRBJ2-2, with a possible D match to TRBD2 (6 bases). With 8 bases removed from V and 0 bases from J, the gap between germline ends came to 13 bases. CDR3 length: 15 residues. Germline V gene sequence: CDR1 SGHDN, CDR2 FVKESK. The CDR3 bases are TGTGCCAGCGGGTACGGGAGAACGAACACCGGGGAGCTGTTTTTT. Protein product: CASGYGRTNTGELFF.

The J gene is TRBJ2-7, the V gene TRBV27; TRBD2 is a possible D gene (6 bases). The V end lost 3 bases, the J end lost 0 bases, and 12 bases lay between the germline ends. The CDR3 is 15 amino acids. Germline V gives CDR1 MNHEY, CDR2 SMNVEV (reference sequence). The CDR3 DNA reads TGTGCCAGCAGTTTTGGGAGGCCGAGCTCCTACGAGCAGTACTTC. It translates to CASSFGRPSSYEQYF.

V and J are TRBV10-1 and TRBJ2-7; D ambiguous. Germline-derived CDR1 and CDR2 are WNHNN and SYGVQD (reference sequence). Trimming cost V 6 bases and J 1 base, with 16 bases left between them. The CDR3 is 15 residues long. CDR3 in DNA: TGCGCCAGCAGAGACCAAGGGCTGCGATCCTACGAGCAGTACTTC. Amino acid sequence: CASRDQGLRSYEQYF.

V usage is TRBV10-3 and J usage is TRBJ2-1, with 10 bases identical to TRBD2. V trimming: 4 bases; J trimming: 0 bases; junction bases outside the gene matches: 3. Germline-derived CDR1 and CDR2 are ENHRY and SYGVKD. CDR3 length: 16 amino acids. The CDR3 DNA follows: TGTGCCATCAGTGGTAGCGGGAGGAGCTCCTACAATGAGCAGTTCTTC. Its translation: CAISGSGRSSYNEQFF.